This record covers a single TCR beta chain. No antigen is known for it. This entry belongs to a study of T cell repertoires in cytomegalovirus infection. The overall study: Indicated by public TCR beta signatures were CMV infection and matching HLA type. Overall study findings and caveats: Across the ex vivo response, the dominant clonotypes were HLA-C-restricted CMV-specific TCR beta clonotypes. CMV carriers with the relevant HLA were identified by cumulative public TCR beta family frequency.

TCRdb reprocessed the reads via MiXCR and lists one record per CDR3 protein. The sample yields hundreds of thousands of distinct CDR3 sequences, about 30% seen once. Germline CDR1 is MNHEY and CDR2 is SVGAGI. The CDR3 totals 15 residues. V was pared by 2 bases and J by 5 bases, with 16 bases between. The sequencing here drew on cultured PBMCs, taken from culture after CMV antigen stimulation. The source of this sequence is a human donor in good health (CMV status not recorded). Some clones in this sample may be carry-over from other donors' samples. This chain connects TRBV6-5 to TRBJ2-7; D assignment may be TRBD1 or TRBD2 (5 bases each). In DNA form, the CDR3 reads TGTGCCAGCAGTTACCCCAGGGACGGTCCCCACGAGCAGTACTTC. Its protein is CASSYPRDGPHEQYF.